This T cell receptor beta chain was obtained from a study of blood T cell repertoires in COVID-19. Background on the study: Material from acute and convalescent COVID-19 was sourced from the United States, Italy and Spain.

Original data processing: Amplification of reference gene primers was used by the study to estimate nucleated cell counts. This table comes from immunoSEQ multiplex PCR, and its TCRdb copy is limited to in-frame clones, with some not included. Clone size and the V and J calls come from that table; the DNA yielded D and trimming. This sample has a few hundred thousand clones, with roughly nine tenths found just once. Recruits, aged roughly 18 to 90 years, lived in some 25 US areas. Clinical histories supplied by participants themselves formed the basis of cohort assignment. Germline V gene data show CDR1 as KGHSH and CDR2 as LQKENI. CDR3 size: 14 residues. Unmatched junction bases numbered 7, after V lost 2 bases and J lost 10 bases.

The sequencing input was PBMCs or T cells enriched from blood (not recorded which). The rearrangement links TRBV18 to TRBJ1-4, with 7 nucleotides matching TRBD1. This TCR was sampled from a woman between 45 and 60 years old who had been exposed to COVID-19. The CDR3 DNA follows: TGTGCCAGCTCACCAGAGGGGGCCCAGGGAAAACTGTTTTTT. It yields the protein CASSPEGAQGKLFF.